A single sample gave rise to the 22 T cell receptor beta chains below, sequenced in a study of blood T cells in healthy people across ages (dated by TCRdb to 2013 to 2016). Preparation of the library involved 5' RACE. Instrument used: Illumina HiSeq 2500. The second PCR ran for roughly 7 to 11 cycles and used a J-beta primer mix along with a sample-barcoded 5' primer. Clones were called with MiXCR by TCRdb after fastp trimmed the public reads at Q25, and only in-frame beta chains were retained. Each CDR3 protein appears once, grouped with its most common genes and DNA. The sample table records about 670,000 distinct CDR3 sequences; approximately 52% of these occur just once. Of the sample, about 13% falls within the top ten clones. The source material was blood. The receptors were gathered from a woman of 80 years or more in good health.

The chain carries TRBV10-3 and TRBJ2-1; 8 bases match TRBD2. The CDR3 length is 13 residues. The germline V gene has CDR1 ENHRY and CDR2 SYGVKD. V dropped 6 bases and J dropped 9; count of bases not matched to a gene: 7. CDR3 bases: TGTGCCATCAGACCGGGACTAGGAGTTGAGCAGTTCTTC. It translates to CAIRPGLGVEQFF.

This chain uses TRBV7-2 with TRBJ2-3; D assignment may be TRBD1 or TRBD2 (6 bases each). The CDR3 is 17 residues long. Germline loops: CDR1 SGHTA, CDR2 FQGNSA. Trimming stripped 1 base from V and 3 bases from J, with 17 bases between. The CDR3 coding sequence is TGTGCCAGCAGCTTAGGAGGGGGGTCGGGGAGAACAGATACGCAGTATTTT. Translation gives CASSLGGGSGRTDTQYF.

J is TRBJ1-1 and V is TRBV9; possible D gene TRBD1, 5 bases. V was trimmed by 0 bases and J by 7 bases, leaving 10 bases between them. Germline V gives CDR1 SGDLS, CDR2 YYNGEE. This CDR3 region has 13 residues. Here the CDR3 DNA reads TGTGCCAGCAGCGTAGTTGAAACAGGTGAAGCTTTCTTT. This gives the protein CASSVVETGEAFF.

For the CDR3, the DNA is TGCAGTGCCCCTGGACTAGCAGGCACAGATACGCAGTATTTT. This encodes CSAPGLAGTDTQYF. This chain connects TRBV20-1 to TRBJ2-3; TRBD2 agrees at 8 bases. This CDR3 has 14 amino acids. The germline V gene encodes CDR1 DFQATT and CDR2 SNEGSKA (reference sequence). With 6 bases clipped from V and 1 base from J, the junction kept 6 bases outside the gene matches.

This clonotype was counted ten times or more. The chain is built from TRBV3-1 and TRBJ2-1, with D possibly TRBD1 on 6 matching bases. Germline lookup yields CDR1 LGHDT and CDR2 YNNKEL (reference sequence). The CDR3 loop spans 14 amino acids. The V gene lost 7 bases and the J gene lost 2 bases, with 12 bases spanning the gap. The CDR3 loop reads CASTLQGTYNEQFF. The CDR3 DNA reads TGTGCCAGCACCCTACAGGGAACCTACAATGAGCAGTTCTTC.

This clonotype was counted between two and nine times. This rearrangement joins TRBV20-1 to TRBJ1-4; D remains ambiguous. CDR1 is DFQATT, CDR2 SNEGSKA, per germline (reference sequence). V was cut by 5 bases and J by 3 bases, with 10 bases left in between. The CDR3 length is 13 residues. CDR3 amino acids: CSALGMANEKLFF. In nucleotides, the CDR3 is TGCAGTGCTCTAGGGATGGCTAATGAAAAACTGTTTTTT.

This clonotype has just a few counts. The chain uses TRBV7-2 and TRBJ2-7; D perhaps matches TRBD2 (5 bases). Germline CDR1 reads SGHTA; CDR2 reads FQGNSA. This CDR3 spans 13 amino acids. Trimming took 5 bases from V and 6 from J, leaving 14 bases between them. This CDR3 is CASSPPGVGEQYF. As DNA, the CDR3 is TGTGCCAGCAGCCCTCCCGGGGTCGGCGAGCAGTACTTC. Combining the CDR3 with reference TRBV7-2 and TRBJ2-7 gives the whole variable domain GAGVSQSPSNKVTEKGKDVELRCDPISGHTALYWYRQSLGQGLEFLIYFQGNSAPDKSGLPSDRFSAERTGGSVSTLTIQRTQQEDSAVYLCASSPPGVGEQYFGPGTRLTVT.

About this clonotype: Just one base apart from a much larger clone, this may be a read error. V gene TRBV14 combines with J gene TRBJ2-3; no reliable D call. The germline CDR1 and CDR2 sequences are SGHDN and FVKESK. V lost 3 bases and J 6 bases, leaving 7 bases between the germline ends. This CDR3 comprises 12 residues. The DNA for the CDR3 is TGTGCCAGCAGCCATACCTCGGATACGCAGTATTTT. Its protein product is CASSHTSDTQYF.

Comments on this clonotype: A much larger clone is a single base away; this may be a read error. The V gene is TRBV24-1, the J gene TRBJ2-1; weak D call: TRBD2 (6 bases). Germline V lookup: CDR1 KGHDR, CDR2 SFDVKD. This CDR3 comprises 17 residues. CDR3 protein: CASSDPSVGGFYNEQFF. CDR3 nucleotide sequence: TGTGCCTCCAGTGATCCCTCAGTTGGAGGGTTTTACAATGAGCAGTTCTTC.

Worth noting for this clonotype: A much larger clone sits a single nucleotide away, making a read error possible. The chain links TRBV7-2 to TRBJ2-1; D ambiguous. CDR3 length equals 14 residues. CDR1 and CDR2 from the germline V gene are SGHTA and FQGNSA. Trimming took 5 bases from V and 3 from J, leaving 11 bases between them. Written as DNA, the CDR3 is TGTGCCAGCAGCGCAGGCGGTTTCTACAATGAGCAGTTCTTC. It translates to CASSAGGFYNEQFF. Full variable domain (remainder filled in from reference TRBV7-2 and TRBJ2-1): GAGVSQSPSNKVTEKGKDVELRCDPISGHTALYWYRQSLGQGLEFLIYFQGNSAPDKSGLPSDRFSAERTGGSVSTLTIQRTQQEDSAVYLCASSAGGFYNEQFFGPGTRLTVL.

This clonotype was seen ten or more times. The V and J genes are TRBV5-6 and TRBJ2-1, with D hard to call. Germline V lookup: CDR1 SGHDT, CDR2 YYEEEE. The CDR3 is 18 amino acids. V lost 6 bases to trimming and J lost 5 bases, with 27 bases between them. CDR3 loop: CASNPLVDGSLPHNEQFF. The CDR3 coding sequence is TGTGCCAGCAACCCCTTGGTGGACGGATCGCTACCCCACAATGAGCAGTTCTTC.

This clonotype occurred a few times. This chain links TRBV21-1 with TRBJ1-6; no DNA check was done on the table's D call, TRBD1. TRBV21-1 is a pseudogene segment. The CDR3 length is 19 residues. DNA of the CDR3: TGTGCCAGCATCCCCCATTGTCAGGGGGCCGTTTCCTATAATTCACCCCTCCACTTT. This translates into CASIPHCQGAVSYNSPLHF.

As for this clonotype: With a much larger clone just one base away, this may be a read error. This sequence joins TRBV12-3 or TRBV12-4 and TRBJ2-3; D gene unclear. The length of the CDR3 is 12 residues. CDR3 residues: CTSKIGLDTQYF. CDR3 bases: TGTACCAGCAAGATCGGCTTAGATACGCAGTATTTT.

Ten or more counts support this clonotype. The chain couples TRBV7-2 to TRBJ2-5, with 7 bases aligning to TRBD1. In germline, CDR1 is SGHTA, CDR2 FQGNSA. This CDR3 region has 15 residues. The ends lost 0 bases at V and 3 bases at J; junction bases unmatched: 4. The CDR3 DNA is TGTGCCAGCAGCTTAGCTAGTGGGACAGAAGAGACCCAGTACTTC. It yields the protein CASSLASGTEETQYF.

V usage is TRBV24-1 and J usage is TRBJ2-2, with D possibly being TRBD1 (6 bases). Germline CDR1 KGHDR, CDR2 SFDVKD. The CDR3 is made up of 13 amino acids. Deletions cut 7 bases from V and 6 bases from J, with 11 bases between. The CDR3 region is CATRQQGAGELFF. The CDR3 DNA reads TGTGCCACCAGGCAACAGGGAGCCGGGGAGCTGTTTTTT.

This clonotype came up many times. As DNA, the CDR3 is TGTGCCAGCTCACCACCGAGACCCCCTGAGTGGAACAATGAGCAGTTCTTC. It specifies CASSPPRPPEWNNEQFF. The V gene is TRBV18, the J gene TRBJ2-1; no reliable D call. Germline assignment: CDR1 KGHSH and CDR2 LQKENI. The CDR3 is 17 residues long. With 0 bases removed from V and 5 bases from J, the gap between germline ends came to 17 bases. Using reference TRBV18 and TRBJ2-1 for the parts outside the CDR3, the full variable domain is NAGVMQNPRHLVRRRGQEARLRCSPMKGHSHVYWYRQLPEEGLKFMVYLQKENIIDESGMPKERFSAEFPKEGPSILRIQQVVRGDSAAYFCASSPPRPPEWNNEQFFGPGTRLTVL.

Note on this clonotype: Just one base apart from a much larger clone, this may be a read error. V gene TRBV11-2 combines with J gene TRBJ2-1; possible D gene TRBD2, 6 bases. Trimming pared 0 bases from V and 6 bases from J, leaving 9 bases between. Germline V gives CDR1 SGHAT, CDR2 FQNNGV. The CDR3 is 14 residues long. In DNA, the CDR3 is TGTGCCAGCAGCTTAGAGCCCGGGAGCAATGAGCAGTTCTTC. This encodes CASSLEPGSNEQFF.

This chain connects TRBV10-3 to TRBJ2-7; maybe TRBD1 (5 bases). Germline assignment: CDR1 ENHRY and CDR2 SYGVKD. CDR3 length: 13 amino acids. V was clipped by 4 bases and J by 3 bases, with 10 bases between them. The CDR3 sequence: CAISGRESYEQYF. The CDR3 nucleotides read TGTGCCATCAGTGGCAGGGAAAGCTACGAGCAGTACTTC.

CDR3 sequence reads: CATSAWGDTQYF. CDR3 in DNA: TGTGCCACCAGTGCTTGGGGAGATACGCAGTATTTT. The chain employs TRBV24-1 and TRBJ2-3; no definite D call. The ends were cut back, 5 bases at V and 5 bases at J, with 7 bases in the middle. The CDR3 sequence is 12 residues long. CDR1 and CDR2 from the germline V gene are KGHDR and SFDVKD.

Here the CDR3 DNA reads TGTGCCAGCAGTTTCAGGGTACCCTACGAGCAGTACTTC. Its protein is CASSFRVPYEQYF. The V gene is TRBV28, the J gene TRBJ2-7; TRBD1 might be the D (5 bases). V lost 3 bases to trimming and J lost 2 bases, with 8 bases between them. The CDR3 totals 13 residues. Per the germline V gene, CDR1 is MDHEN and CDR2 is SYDVKM.

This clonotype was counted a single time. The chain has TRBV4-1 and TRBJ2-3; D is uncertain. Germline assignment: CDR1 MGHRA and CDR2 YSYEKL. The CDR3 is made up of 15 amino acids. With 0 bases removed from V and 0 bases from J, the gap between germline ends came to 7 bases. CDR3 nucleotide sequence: TGCGCCAGCAGCCAAGATAGGGATAGCACAGATACGCAGTATTTT. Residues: CASSQDRDSTDTQYF.

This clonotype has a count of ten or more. This chain's CDR3 is CASTHAGDRKDEKLFF. CDR3 bases: TGTGCCAGCACTCATGCCGGGGACAGGAAAGATGAAAAACTGTTTTTT. The rearrangement joins TRBV12-3 or TRBV12-4 to TRBJ1-4; 8 bases are shared with TRBD1. Unmatched junction bases numbered 13, after V lost 7 bases and J lost 6 bases. The CDR3 consists of 16 residues.